Listed below are T cell receptor beta chains from one sample, sequenced in a study of tumor and adjacent non-tumor tissue in lung cancer. TCRdb called the multiplex PCR reads again in MiXCR, with one record for every CDR3 protein. The sample lists about 110,000 distinct CDR3 sequences, approximately 80% occurring once. The specimen was lung tumor tissue. These receptors all come from an older man with non-small cell lung cancer. Each CDR3 is given with its conserved first and last residue. The order of the fields is clone size, D gene, V gene, J gene, CDR3 DNA, CDR3 protein. D genes are given only for firm matches. Rows give clone size only sometimes, using once, few, many, or a class for an expanded clone.

abundance: few
d_gene: -
v_gene: TRBV28
j_gene: TRBJ2-7
CDR3nt: TGTGCCAGCAGTCCCAGGACGGGGACCTATGAGCAGTACTTC
CDR3aa: CASSPRTGTYEQYF

abundance: -
d_gene: -
v_gene: TRBV10-1
j_gene: TRBJ2-2
CDR3nt: TGCGCCAGCAGTGTAGGGAGGACGAACACCGGGGAGCTCTTTTTT
CDR3aa: CASSVGRTNTGELFF

abundance: -
d_gene: -
v_gene: TRBV6-6
j_gene: TRBJ1-3
CDR3nt: TGTTCCAGCAGTTACCCAGGCAGGGAGCAGTCCACCATATATTTT
CDR3aa: CSSSYPGREQSTIYF

abundance: few
d_gene: -
v_gene: TRBV4-2
j_gene: TRBJ2-5
CDR3nt: TGTGCCAGCAGCCAAGTTAGTGAAGAGACCCAGTACTTC
CDR3aa: CASSQVSEETQYF

abundance: -
d_gene: -
v_gene: TRBV20-1
j_gene: TRBJ2-2
CDR3nt: TGCGGTGCTAGAGGTGGGAGTGCAGGAGTGGACACCGGGAAGCTGTTTTTT
CDR3aa: CGARGGSAGVDTGKLFF

abundance: once
d_gene: -
v_gene: TRBV6-2/TRBV6-3
j_gene: TRBJ2-1
CDR3nt: TGTGTCAGCAGTCCGGGATTAGGCAATATCAATGAGCAGTTCTTC
CDR3aa: CVSSPGLGNINEQFF

abundance: -
d_gene: -
v_gene: TRBV4-1
j_gene: TRBJ1-4
CDR3nt: TGCGCCGGCAGCCAAGTAACAACCAATCCCCGGAAACTGTTTTTT
CDR3aa: CAGSQVTTNPRKLFF

abundance: -
d_gene: TRBD1
v_gene: TRBV11-2
j_gene: TRBJ2-3
CDR3nt: TGTGCCAGCAACTCACAGGGGTTCTCAGATATACAATATTTT
CDR3aa: CASNSQGFSDIQYF

abundance: -
d_gene: -
v_gene: TRBV20-1
j_gene: TRBJ2-7
CDR3nt: TGCAGTGCTGTCGGGGGTCAAAATCCGCAGGTGGAACTACTCGACCAGTACTTC
CDR3aa: CSAVGGQNPQVELLDQYF

abundance: many
d_gene: TRBD1
v_gene: TRBV7-9
j_gene: TRBJ2-7
CDR3nt: TGTGCCAGCAGTTCCAACCGGGACAGGGCCTACGAGCAGTACTTC
CDR3aa: CASSSNRDRAYEQYF

abundance: -
d_gene: -
v_gene: TRBV12-3/TRBV12-4
j_gene: TRBJ1-2
CDR3nt: TGTGCCAGCAGTTATCGGGTCTACTATGGCTACACCTTT
CDR3aa: CASSYRVYYGYTF

abundance: -
d_gene: -
v_gene: TRBV12-3/TRBV12-4
j_gene: TRBJ1-2
CDR3nt: TGTGCCATCAGTTTATTGAGAGGGTATGGCTATGGCTACACCTTC
CDR3aa: CAISLLRGYGYGYTF

abundance: -
d_gene: TRBD2
v_gene: TRBV6-5
j_gene: TRBJ2-7
CDR3nt: TGTGCCAACAGTTACTCTACCGGGACTACTGCTCGCGAGCAGTACTTC
CDR3aa: CANSYSTGTTAREQYF

abundance: -
d_gene: -
v_gene: TRBV28
j_gene: TRBJ2-7
CDR3nt: TGTGCCAGCAGTTTGTTTACTTCCGGATACGAGAAGTACTTC
CDR3aa: CASSLFTSGYEKYF

abundance: -
d_gene: -
v_gene: TRBV4-2
j_gene: TRBJ1-2
CDR3nt: TGTGCCAGCAGCCAAATGGGTGTTGGCTATGGCTACACCTTC
CDR3aa: CASSQMGVGYGYTF

abundance: -
d_gene: -
v_gene: TRBV4-3
j_gene: TRBJ2-6
CDR3nt: TGCGCCAGCAGCAAGAGGATGGGAACTGGGACCAACGTCCTGACTTTC
CDR3aa: CASSKRMGTGTNVLTF

abundance: -
d_gene: -
v_gene: TRBV5-1
j_gene: TRBJ1-6
CDR3nt: TGCGCCAACAGCACCCAGGGACAACATAATTCACCCCTCCACTTT
CDR3aa: CANSTQGQHNSPLHF

abundance: -
d_gene: -
v_gene: TRBV12-3/TRBV12-4
j_gene: TRBJ1-1
CDR3nt: TGTGCCAGCAGTCTCTCCTGGGGGGTCACTGAACCTTTCTTT
CDR3aa: CASSLSWGVTEPFF

abundance: -
d_gene: -
v_gene: TRBV11-2
j_gene: TRBJ2-7
CDR3nt: TGTGCCAGCAACTTAGACCCTATAGGGCCCTACGAGCAGTACTTC
CDR3aa: CASNLDPIGPYEQYF

abundance: few
d_gene: TRBD2
v_gene: TRBV12-3/TRBV12-4
j_gene: TRBJ2-5
CDR3nt: TGTGCCAGCAGCGGGTTAGCGGGAGTAGTGGAGATCCAATACTTC
CDR3aa: CASSGLAGVVEIQYF

abundance: -
d_gene: -
v_gene: TRBV4-3
j_gene: TRBJ1-2
CDR3nt: TGCCCCAGCAGCCAAGATTCAGTGTGGCATCCGGGTGACTACACCTTC
CDR3aa: CPSSQDSVWHPGDYTF

abundance: -
d_gene: -
v_gene: TRBV20-1
j_gene: TRBJ1-2
CDR3nt: TGCAGTGCCAGACTCGGTGGTGGCTGCACCTTC
CDR3aa: CSARLGGGCTF

abundance: -
d_gene: -
v_gene: TRBV11-2
j_gene: TRBJ2-7
CDR3nt: TGTGCCAGCGGCTTAGTGCCCACTGGGCTAGCCTACTACGAACAGTACTTC
CDR3aa: CASGLVPTGLAYYEQYF

abundance: -
d_gene: -
v_gene: TRBV6-5
j_gene: TRBJ2-7
CDR3nt: TGTGCCAGCAGACACACTGGTAGACAGGTAGCCTACGAGCAGTACTTC
CDR3aa: CASRHTGRQVAYEQYF

abundance: -
d_gene: -
v_gene: TRBV6-5
j_gene: TRBJ2-2
CDR3nt: TGTGTCAACAGTTACACCATTGGCGGAACCGGGGAGCTGTTTTTT
CDR3aa: CVNSYTIGGTGELFF

abundance: -
d_gene: -
v_gene: TRBV5-4
j_gene: TRBJ1-4
CDR3nt: TGTGCCAGCAGCTTGGATATGGTTGAAAAACTGTTTTTT
CDR3aa: CASSLDMVEKLFF

abundance: few
d_gene: -
v_gene: TRBV10-3
j_gene: TRBJ1-2
CDR3nt: TGTGCCGTCAGTGAGTCTGGGAGAGGCCCCTATGGCTACACCTTC
CDR3aa: CAVSESGRGPYGYTF

abundance: -
d_gene: TRBD2
v_gene: TRBV6-5
j_gene: TRBJ2-2
CDR3nt: TGTACCAGCAGTTACTCGTTAGCGGGTGGTAACACCGGGGAGCTGTTTTTT
CDR3aa: CTSSYSLAGGNTGELFF

abundance: -
d_gene: TRBD2
v_gene: TRBV14
j_gene: TRBJ2-2
CDR3nt: TGTGCTAGTAGGCGAACTAGCGGAGCGAACTCCGGGGAGCTGTTTTTT
CDR3aa: CASRRTSGANSGELFF

abundance: once
d_gene: -
v_gene: TRBV11-2
j_gene: TRBJ1-1
CDR3nt: TGTGCCAGTAGCCCGGGACAAGGGAACACTGAAGCTCTCTTT
CDR3aa: CASSPGQGNTEALF

abundance: -
d_gene: TRBD1
v_gene: TRBV5-6
j_gene: TRBJ2-4
CDR3nt: TGTACCAGCATCGCTACGGGGACAGGGGTCGTTGGAAACATTCAGTATTTC
CDR3aa: CTSIATGTGVVGNIQYF

abundance: once
d_gene: TRBD1
v_gene: TRBV11-3
j_gene: TRBJ2-2
CDR3nt: TGTACCAGCAGGCCGCGACAGGGCAACACCGGGGAGCCGTTTTTT
CDR3aa: CTSRPRQGNTGEPFF

abundance: once
d_gene: -
v_gene: TRBV24-1
j_gene: TRBJ1-2
CDR3nt: TGTGCCACCAGTGATCCACTCGGACAGAGAAAGAACTATGGCTGCACCTTC
CDR3aa: CATSDPLGQRKNYGCTF

abundance: -
d_gene: TRBD2
v_gene: TRBV6-2/TRBV6-3
j_gene: TRBJ2-1
CDR3nt: TGTGCCAGCAGTTATGTAGTAGCGGGAGTAGGGGAGCAATTCTTC
CDR3aa: CASSYVVAGVGEQFF

abundance: -
d_gene: TRBD1
v_gene: TRBV5-4
j_gene: TRBJ2-2
CDR3nt: TGTGCCAGCAGCCTGCCGGGACAGGGTTTGATGAACACCGGAGAACTGTTTTTT
CDR3aa: CASSLPGQGLMNTGELFF

abundance: -
d_gene: TRBD2
v_gene: TRBV12-3/TRBV12-4
j_gene: TRBJ2-1
CDR3nt: TGTACCAGCAGGCCAGGGCGTAGCGGGAGCAATGAGCAGTTCTTC
CDR3aa: CTSRPGRSGSNEQFF

abundance: -
d_gene: TRBD2
v_gene: TRBV5-6
j_gene: TRBJ2-3
CDR3nt: TGTGCCAGCAGCTTGGCAGGGACTAGCGGAGGCAGCACAGATACGCAGTATTTT
CDR3aa: CASSLAGTSGGSTDTQYF